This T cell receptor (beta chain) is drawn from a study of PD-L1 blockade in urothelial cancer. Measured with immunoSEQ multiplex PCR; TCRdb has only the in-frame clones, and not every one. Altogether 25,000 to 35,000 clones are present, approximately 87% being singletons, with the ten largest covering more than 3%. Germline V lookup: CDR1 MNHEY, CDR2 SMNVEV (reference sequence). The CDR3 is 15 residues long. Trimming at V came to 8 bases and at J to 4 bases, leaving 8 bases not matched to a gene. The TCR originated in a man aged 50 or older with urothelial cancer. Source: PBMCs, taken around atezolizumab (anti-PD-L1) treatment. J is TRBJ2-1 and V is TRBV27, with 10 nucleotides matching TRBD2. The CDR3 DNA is TGTGCCAGCTACCCGAGCGGGAGGGTTTACAATGAGCAGTTCTTC. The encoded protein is CASYPSGRVYNEQFF.